This T cell receptor (beta chain) stems from a study of regulatory T cells in long-lasting Graves disease. This clonotype appeared many times. CDR3 length: 13 amino acids. V lost 5 bases, J lost 4 bases, and 11 bases lay in between. Germline CDR1 and CDR2: MDHEN and SYDVKM. iRepertoire HTBI primers and Arm-PCR of CDR3 regions built TCR beta libraries. TCRdb redid the calling of the multiplex PCR reads with MiXCR, one entry per CDR3 protein. The table lists roughly 560,000 distinct CDR3 sequences, about 15% of them singletons. Documented time point: newly diagnosed GD, antithyroid drugs for less than 3 months. PBMC RNA served as the TCR library source. The sample also formed part of further work on T cells in Graves' hyperthyroidism and ophthalmopathy.

This receptor was taken from a woman aged 35-65 years with Graves disease. The chain couples TRBV28 to TRBJ2-5, with D unresolved. The specimen was peripheral blood mononuclear cells (PBMCs), collected at new diagnosis, from a patient treated with antithyroid drugs. CDR3 nucleotide sequence: TGTGCCAGCAGTCCTCACTACGGAGAGACCCAGTACTTC. It codes for CASSPHYGETQYF.